These T cell receptor beta chains were read from a single sample in a study of T cells in Graves' hyperthyroidism and ophthalmopathy. In TCRdb, the multiplex PCR reads were re-called with MiXCR into one record per CDR3 protein. This table holds 600,000 or so distinct CDR3 sequences, more than 12% found once. What was sequenced was blood. These receptors all come from a woman in her 50s with Graves' ophthalmopathy. CDR3s include the opening cysteine and the closing phenylalanine or tryptophan. The order of the fields is J gene, V gene, D gene, clone size, CDR3 protein, CDR3 DNA. The D gene is left open where the match is weak. Only part of the rows carry a size: once, few, many, or a class if the clone is expanded.

TRBJ2-2 | TRBV5-1 | TRBD2 | - | CASSPEGRAAGELFF | TGCGCCAGCAGCCCCGAGGGGAGGGCGGCCGGGGAGCTGTTTTTT
TRBJ2-1 | TRBV12-3/TRBV12-4 | - | many | CASRYLGQYNEQFF | TGTGCCAGCAGGTACCTTGGACAGTACAATGAGCAGTTCTTC
TRBJ2-1 | TRBV11-2 | TRBD2 | many | CASSLRLAGASYNEQFF | TGTGCCAGCAGCCTAAGACTAGCGGGAGCTTCCTACAATGAGCAGTTCTTC
TRBJ2-3 | TRBV18 | TRBD2 | many | CASSPLAVNTDTQYF | TGTGCCAGCTCACCTCTAGCGGTGAACACAGATACGCAGTATTTT
TRBJ2-1 | TRBV27 | - | many | CASTLGLPSHNEQFF | TGTGCCAGCACCTTAGGACTTCCCTCTCACAATGAGCAGTTCTTC
TRBJ2-7 | TRBV27 | - | many | CASSFWGDEQYF | TGTGCCAGCAGTTTCTGGGGAGACGAGCAGTACTTC
TRBJ2-1 | TRBV6-2/TRBV6-3 | TRBD2 | few | CASSYTSGNNEQFF | TGTGCCAGCAGTTACACTAGCGGAAACAATGAGCAGTTCTTC
TRBJ2-5 | TRBV10-3 | TRBD1 | - | CAISGRTGNQETQYF | TGTGCCATCAGTGGCAGGACAGGGAACCAAGAGACCCAGTACTTC
TRBJ2-1 | TRBV7-2 | TRBD2 | many | CASSRQTGLADYEQFF | TGTGCCAGCAGCCGACAAACGGGACTAGCGGACTATGAGCAGTTCTTC
TRBJ1-2 | TRBV6-2/TRBV6-3 | - | few | CASSPRQVYGYTF | TGTGCCAGCAGCCCTCGACAGGTTTATGGCTACACCTTC
TRBJ2-7 | TRBV27 | TRBD1 | many | CASSLYRGFSYEQYF | TGTGCCAGCAGTTTATACAGGGGGTTCTCCTACGAGCAGTACTTC
TRBJ1-2 | TRBV28 | - | many | CASSLNLGYGYTF | TGTGCCAGCAGTTTAAACCTTGGGTATGGCTACACCTTC
TRBJ2-1 | TRBV5-1 | TRBD2 | - | CASSLDVRLAGAREQFF | TGCGCCAGCAGCTTGGACGTTCGGCTAGCGGGGGCCAGGGAGCAGTTCTTC
TRBJ1-2 | TRBV25-1 | - | - | CASSERLSGYTF | TGTGCCAGCAGTGAGAGGTTGTCGGGCTACACCTTC
TRBJ2-7 | TRBV4-2 | TRBD2 | - | CASSQAGGGEQYF | TGTGCCAGCAGCCAAGCGGGAGGGGGCGAGCAGTACTTC
TRBJ1-2 | TRBV30 | - | many | CAWSVRGNGGYTF | TGTGCCTGGAGTGTAAGGGGTAATGGTGGCTACACCTTC
TRBJ2-5 | TRBV6-1 | TRBD2 | many | CASRRVGGNQETQYF | TGTGCCAGCAGGCGGGTGGGAGGGAACCAAGAGACCCAGTACTTC
TRBJ2-2 | TRBV7-2 | - | - | CASSSPGRGRTGELFF | TGTGCCAGCAGCTCCCCTGGGAGAGGGAGAACCGGGGAGCTGTTTTTT
TRBJ2-7 | TRBV12-3/TRBV12-4 | - | many | CASSLALRGFSYEQYF | TGTGCCAGCAGTTTAGCGCTGAGGGGCTTCTCCTACGAGCAGTACTTC
TRBJ2-2 | TRBV5-1 | - | - | CASRDREPAGELFF | TGCGCCAGCCGGGACCGGGAGCCGGCCGGGGAGCTGTTTTTT
TRBJ2-3 | TRBV29-1 | - | few | CSVYASETDTQYF | TGCAGCGTCTACGCTAGCGAAACAGATACGCAGTATTTT
TRBJ2-3 | TRBV3-1 | - | many | CASRIHGVARTQYF | TGTGCCAGCAGGATCCACGGAGTAGCGAGGACGCAGTATTTT
TRBJ2-7 | TRBV6-1 | - | many | CASSEGRASSYEQYF | TGTGCCAGCAGTGAAGGCAGGGCATCATCATACGAGCAGTACTTC
TRBJ2-1 | TRBV20-1 | TRBD2 | many | CSASLIAGGSYNEQFF | TGCAGTGCTAGCCTAATAGCGGGAGGCTCCTACAATGAGCAGTTCTTC
TRBJ2-1 | TRBV18 | - | many | CASSPDLYSYNEQFF | TGTGCCAGCTCACCTGACCTTTACTCCTACAATGAGCAGTTCTTC
TRBJ1-6 | TRBV24-1 | - | - | CATSDWNSPLHF | TGTGCCACCAGTGACTGGAATTCACCCCTCCACTTT
TRBJ1-5 | TRBV19 | - | few | CASSSVGIRGNQPQHF | TGTGCCAGTAGTTCCGTCGGAATCCGAGGGAATCAGCCCCAGCATTTT
TRBJ2-1 | TRBV5-6 | TRBD2 | - | CASSSWTSGRRYNEQFF | TGTGCCAGCAGCAGCTGGACTAGCGGGAGGAGATACAATGAGCAGTTCTTC
TRBJ2-7 | TRBV14 | TRBD2 | few | CASSQVTSGMQYF | TGTGCCAGCAGCCAAGTGACTAGCGGGATGCAGTACTTC
TRBJ2-1 | TRBV20-1 | - | - | CSAGRGSGSLYNEQFF | TGCAGTGCTGGCCGGGGGTCCGGGAGCCTCTACAATGAGCAGTTCTTC
TRBJ2-1 | TRBV7-8 | - | many | CASSLGRFYGDEQFF | TGTGCCAGCAGCTTAGGGCGGTTCTATGGGGATGAGCAGTTCTTC
TRBJ2-3 | TRBV11-1 | - | many | CASSLVVSDTQYF | TGTGCCAGCAGCTTAGTAGTGTCAGATACGCAGTATTTT
TRBJ2-1 | TRBV9 | - | - | CASSIRQEEQFF | TGTGCCAGCAGCATAAGACAGGAGGAGCAGTTCTTC
TRBJ2-2 | TRBV24-1 | TRBD2 | few | CATSASTGTRGSGELFF | TGTGCCACCAGTGCCTCTACCGGGACTAGAGGTTCCGGGGAGCTGTTTTTT
TRBJ2-1 | TRBV7-3 | TRBD2 | many | CASSHGEREYNEQFF | TGTGCCAGCAGCCACGGCGAGCGGGAATACAATGAGCAGTTCTTC
TRBJ2-7 | TRBV7-8 | - | many | CASSLLRGSYEQYF | TGTGCCAGCAGCTTATTGCGGGGTTCCTACGAGCAGTACTTC
TRBJ2-7 | TRBV6-1 | - | - | CASSTTGREQYF | TGTGCCAGCAGTACCACAGGGCGCGAGCAGTACTTC
TRBJ1-2 | TRBV5-5 | TRBD1 | few | CASSLKWDRVYGYTF | TGTGCCAGCAGCTTGAAGTGGGACAGGGTGTACGGCTACACCTTC
TRBJ2-7 | TRBV28 | - | many | CASSLFGRWSYEQYF | TGTGCCAGCAGTTTATTTGGCAGGTGGTCCTACGAGCAGTACTTC
TRBJ2-7 | TRBV28 | TRBD1 | - | CASSPGTGIGYEQYF | TGTGCCAGCAGTCCCGGGACAGGGATCGGCTACGAGCAGTACTTC
TRBJ2-1 | TRBV7-2 | TRBD2 | many | CASSTGGGVDEQFF | TGTGCCAGCAGCACGGGGGGGGGTGTAGATGAGCAGTTCTTC
TRBJ1-1 | TRBV12-3/TRBV12-4 | - | many | CASSSPRGRANTEAFF | TGTGCCAGCAGTTCCCCCCGGGGCAGGGCGAACACTGAAGCTTTCTTT
TRBJ1-1 | TRBV5-1 | TRBD1 | few | CASSFPPGQGNTEAFF | TGCGCCAGCAGCTTTCCCCCGGGACAGGGGAACACTGAAGCTTTCTTT
TRBJ2-1 | TRBV7-3 | TRBD2 | many | CASSLGGGSGNEQFF | TGTGCCAGCAGCTTAGGGGGGGGGAGCGGCAATGAGCAGTTCTTC
TRBJ2-3 | TRBV12-3/TRBV12-4 | TRBD2 | few | CASSFGGRAGSTDTQYF | TGTGCCAGCAGTTTCGGCGGGAGGGCCGGGAGCACAGATACGCAGTATTTT
TRBJ2-7 | TRBV18 | - | few | CASSPRADEEQYF | TGTGCCAGCTCACCTCGGGCAGACGAGGAGCAGTACTTC
TRBJ2-1 | TRBV7-2 | - | many | CASPNEQFF | TGTGCCAGCCCTAATGAGCAGTTCTTC
TRBJ1-1 | TRBV27 | - | many | CASSLRGSTEAFF | TGTGCCAGCAGTTTAAGAGGGAGCACTGAAGCTTTCTTT
TRBJ2-7 | TRBV11-2 | TRBD1 | many | CASSLGGDRPIYEQYF | TGTGCCAGCAGCTTAGGAGGGGACAGGCCCATCTACGAGCAGTACTTC
TRBJ1-2 | TRBV12-3/TRBV12-4 | TRBD1 | many | CASSPDRTYGYTF | TGTGCCAGCAGCCCGGACAGGACCTATGGCTACACCTTC
TRBJ1-1 | TRBV30 | - | - | CAWSDISRGALWGTEAFF | TGTGCCTGGAGTGATATTAGTCGTGGGGCCTTGTGGGGCACTGAAGCTTTCTTT
TRBJ1-2 | TRBV12-3/TRBV12-4 | - | many | CASSFRGRENGYTF | TGTGCCAGCAGTTTTCGAGGCAGGGAGAATGGCTACACCTTC
TRBJ2-3 | TRBV12-3/TRBV12-4 | - | many | CASSLAYGDTQYF | TGTGCCAGCAGTTTAGCCTATGGAGATACGCAGTATTTT
TRBJ2-7 | TRBV6-2/TRBV6-3 | TRBD1 | - | CASRAGTGRVYEQYF | TGTGCCAGCCGAGCCGGGACAGGGCGGGTGTACGAGCAGTACTTC
TRBJ1-2 | TRBV7-2 | - | many | CASSLESRTKYGYTF | TGTGCCAGCAGCTTAGAATCCCGGACTAAATATGGCTACACCTTC
TRBJ2-5 | TRBV5-5 | - | many | CASSLAEMETQYF | TGTGCCAGCAGCTTAGCGGAAATGGAGACCCAGTACTTC
TRBJ2-2 | TRBV27 | - | few | CASSLGRGGPNTGELFF | TGTGCCAGCAGTTTAGGCAGGGGGGGCCCCAACACCGGGGAGCTGTTTTTT
TRBJ2-5 | TRBV4-3 | - | - | CASSQDSILEGWETQYF | TGCGCCAGCAGCCAAGATTCAATATTGGAGGGTTGGGAGACCCAGTACTTC